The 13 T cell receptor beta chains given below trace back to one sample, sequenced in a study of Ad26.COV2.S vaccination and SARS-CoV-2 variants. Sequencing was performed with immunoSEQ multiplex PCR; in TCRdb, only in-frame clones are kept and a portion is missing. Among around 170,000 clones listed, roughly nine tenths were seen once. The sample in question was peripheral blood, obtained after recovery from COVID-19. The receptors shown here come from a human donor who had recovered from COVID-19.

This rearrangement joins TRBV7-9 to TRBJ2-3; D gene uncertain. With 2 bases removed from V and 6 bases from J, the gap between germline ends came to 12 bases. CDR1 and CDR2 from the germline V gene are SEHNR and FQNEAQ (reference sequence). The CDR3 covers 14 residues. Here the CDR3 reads CASSLQLRTDTQYF. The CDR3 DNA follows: TGTGCCAGCAGCTTACAGCTCAGGACGGATACGCAGTATTTT.

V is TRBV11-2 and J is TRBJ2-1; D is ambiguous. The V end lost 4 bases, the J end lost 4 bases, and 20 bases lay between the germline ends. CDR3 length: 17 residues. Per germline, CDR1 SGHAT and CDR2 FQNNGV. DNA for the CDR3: TGTGCCAGCAGCTCTCCGGCCACGGGCCCGGTATACAATGAGCAGTTCTTC. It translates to CASSSPATGPVYNEQFF.

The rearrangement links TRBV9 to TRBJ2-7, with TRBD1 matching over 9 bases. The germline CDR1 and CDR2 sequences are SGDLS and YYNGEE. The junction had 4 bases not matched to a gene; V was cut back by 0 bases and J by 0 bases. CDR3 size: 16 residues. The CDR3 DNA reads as TGTGCCAGCAGCGTAGATCCGGGACAGGGCTCCTACGAGCAGTACTTC. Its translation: CASSVDPGQGSYEQYF. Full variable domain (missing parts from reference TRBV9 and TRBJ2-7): DSGVTQTPKHLITATGQRVTLRCSPRSGDLSVYWYQQSLDQGLQFLIQYYNGEERAKGNILERFSAQQFPDLHSELNLSSLELGDSALYFCASSVDPGQGSYEQYFGPGTRLTVT.

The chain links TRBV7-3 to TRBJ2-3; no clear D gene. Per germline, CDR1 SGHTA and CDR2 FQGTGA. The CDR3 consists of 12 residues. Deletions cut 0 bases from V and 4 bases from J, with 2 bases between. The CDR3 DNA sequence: TGTGCCAGCAGCTTAACTTCAGATACGCAGTATTTT. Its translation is CASSLTSDTQYF.

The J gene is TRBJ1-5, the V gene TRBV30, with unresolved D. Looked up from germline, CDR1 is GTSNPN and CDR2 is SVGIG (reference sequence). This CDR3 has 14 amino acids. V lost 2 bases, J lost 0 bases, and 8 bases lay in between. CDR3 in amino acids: CAWSLSYSNQPQHF. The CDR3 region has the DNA TGTGCCTGGAGTTTGTCTTATAGCAATCAGCCCCAGCATTTT.

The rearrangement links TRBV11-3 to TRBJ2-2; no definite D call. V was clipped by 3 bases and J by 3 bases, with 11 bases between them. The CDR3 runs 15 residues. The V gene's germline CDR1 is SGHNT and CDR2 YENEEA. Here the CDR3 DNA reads TGTGCCAGCAGCTTTCGGGCCCGGGACACCGGGGAGCTGTTTTTT. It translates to CASSFRARDTGELFF.

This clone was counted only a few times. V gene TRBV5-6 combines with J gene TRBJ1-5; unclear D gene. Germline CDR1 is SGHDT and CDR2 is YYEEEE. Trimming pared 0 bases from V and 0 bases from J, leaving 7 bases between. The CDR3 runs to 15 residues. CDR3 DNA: TGTGCCAGCAGCTTGGAAGTATATAGCAATCAGCCCCAGCATTTT. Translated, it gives CASSLEVYSNQPQHF.

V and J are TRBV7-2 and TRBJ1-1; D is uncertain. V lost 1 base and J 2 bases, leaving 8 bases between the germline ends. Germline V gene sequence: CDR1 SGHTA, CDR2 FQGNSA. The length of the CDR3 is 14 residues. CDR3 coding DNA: TGTGCCAGCAGCTTAGGCCCAGCAAACACTGAAGCTTTCTTT. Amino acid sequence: CASSLGPANTEAFF.

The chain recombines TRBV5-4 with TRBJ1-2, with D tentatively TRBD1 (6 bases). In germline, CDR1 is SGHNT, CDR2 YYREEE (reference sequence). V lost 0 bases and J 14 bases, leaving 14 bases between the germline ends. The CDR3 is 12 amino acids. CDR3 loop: CASSLAAGGLTF. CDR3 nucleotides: TGTGCCAGCAGCTTGGCCGCGGGGGGGCTGACCTTC.

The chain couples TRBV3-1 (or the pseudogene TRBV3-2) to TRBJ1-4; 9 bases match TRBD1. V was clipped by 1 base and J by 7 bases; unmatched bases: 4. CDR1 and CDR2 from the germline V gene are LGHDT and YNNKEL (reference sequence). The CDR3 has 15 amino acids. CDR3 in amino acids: CASSQGGTGSEKLFF. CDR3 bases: TGTGCCAGCAGCCAAGGCGGGACAGGGAGTGAAAAACTGTTTTTT.

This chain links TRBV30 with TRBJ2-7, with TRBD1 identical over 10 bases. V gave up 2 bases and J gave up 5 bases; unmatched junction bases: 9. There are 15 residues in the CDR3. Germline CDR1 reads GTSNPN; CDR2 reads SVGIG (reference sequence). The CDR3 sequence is CAWSPGTGVGHEQYF. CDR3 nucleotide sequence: TGTGCCTGGAGTCCCGGGACAGGGGTCGGGCACGAGCAGTACTTC.

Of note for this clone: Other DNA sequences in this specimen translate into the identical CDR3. The CDR3 loop is CASRGRMNTEAFF. For the CDR3, the DNA is TGTGCCAGCAGGGGACGGATGAACACTGAAGCTTTCTTT. The chain has TRBV6-5 and TRBJ1-1; TRBD1 is a possible D gene (5 bases). Germline assignment: CDR1 MNHEY and CDR2 SVGAGI. This CDR3 contains 13 residues. V lost 6 bases and J lost 0, with 8 bases in between.

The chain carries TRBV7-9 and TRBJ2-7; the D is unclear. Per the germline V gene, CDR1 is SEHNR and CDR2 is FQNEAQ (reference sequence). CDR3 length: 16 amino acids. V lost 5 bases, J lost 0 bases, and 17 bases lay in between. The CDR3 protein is CASSLIIMLSSYEQYF. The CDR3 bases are TGTGCCAGCAGCCTAATCATTATGCTCAGCTCCTACGAGCAGTACTTC.